This is a list of T cell receptor beta chains from one sample in a study of T-cell reconstitution after alpha-beta-depleted transplantation in children. TCRdb used MiXCR to reprocess the PCR reads, holding one entry per CDR3 protein. The table lists a few hundred thousand distinct CDR3 sequences, under 30% of them singletons, with about 2.6% in the top ten. The sample consisted of PBMCs, taken before TCRalphabeta/CD19-depleted stem cell transplant. The receptors shown here come from a girl aged 2 to 9 with Fanconi anemia, due to receive a stem cell transplant. CDR3s include the opening cysteine and the closing phenylalanine or tryptophan. The D gene is left open where the match is weak. Only some rows state a clone size, as once, few, many or a class for expanded clones.

clone_size: .
v_call: TRBV5-6
cdr3_length: 15
j_call: TRBJ1-5
d_call: .
cdr3_nt: TGTGCCAGCAGCCAAAGGGACTTTTCCAATCAGCCCCAGCATTTT
cdr3_aa: CASSQRDFSNQPQHF

clone_size: .
v_call: TRBV10-2
cdr3_length: 18
j_call: TRBJ2-2
d_call: TRBD2
cdr3_nt: TGCGCCAGCAGTGAGGCTCTTTTTAGCGGGAGACCCACCGGGGAGCTGTTTTTT
cdr3_aa: CASSEALFSGRPTGELFF

clone_size: many
v_call: TRBV29-1
cdr3_length: 12
j_call: TRBJ2-3
d_call: .
cdr3_nt: TGCAGCGCCCGCCGGCTCCCAGATACGCAGTATTTT
cdr3_aa: CSARRLPDTQYF

clone_size: .
v_call: TRBV7-3
cdr3_length: 16
j_call: TRBJ2-1
d_call: .
cdr3_nt: TGTGCCAGCAGCTTAAAAGGGGGGACTGGTAGGAATGAGCAGTTCTTC
cdr3_aa: CASSLKGGTGRNEQFF

clone_size: once
v_call: TRBV20-1
cdr3_length: 13
j_call: TRBJ2-1
d_call: .
cdr3_nt: TGCAGTGCTCTGCCCAGCGGTGGGGGTGAGCAGTTCTTC
cdr3_aa: CSALPSGGGEQFF

clone_size: .
v_call: TRBV20-1
cdr3_length: 14
j_call: TRBJ2-1
d_call: .
cdr3_nt: TGCAGTGCTCGCACTTCTCTCTCCTACAATGAGCAGTTCTTC
cdr3_aa: CSARTSLSYNEQFF

clone_size: once
v_call: TRBV9
cdr3_length: 16
j_call: TRBJ2-3
d_call: .
cdr3_nt: TGTGCCAGCAGCCCGGGACTGCTAGCTAGCACAGATACGCAGTATTTT
cdr3_aa: CASSPGLLASTDTQYF

clone_size: .
v_call: TRBV29-1
cdr3_length: 13
j_call: TRBJ2-5
d_call: .
cdr3_nt: TGCAGCGTTGAATATCGACCGTCTAGGACCCAGTACTTC
cdr3_aa: CSVEYRPSRTQYF

clone_size: .
v_call: TRBV7-2
cdr3_length: 14
j_call: TRBJ2-7
d_call: .
cdr3_nt: TGTGCCAGCAGCTTAGTTCTTAGCAGCTACGAGCAGTACTTC
cdr3_aa: CASSLVLSSYEQYF

clone_size: .
v_call: TRBV6-4
cdr3_length: 13
j_call: TRBJ1-5
d_call: .
cdr3_nt: TGTGCCAGCAGTGACTTCCCGGGACTGCCCCAGCATTTT
cdr3_aa: CASSDFPGLPQHF

clone_size: .
v_call: TRBV20-1
cdr3_length: 13
j_call: TRBJ1-5
d_call: .
cdr3_nt: TGCAGTGCTAGGATTAGAGGCAATCAGCCCCAGCATTTT
cdr3_aa: CSARIRGNQPQHF

clone_size: many
v_call: TRBV7-2
cdr3_length: 16
j_call: TRBJ2-2
d_call: TRBD2
cdr3_nt: TGTGCCAGCAGCTTGGGTCGACTAGCTAACACCGGGGAGCTGTTTTTT
cdr3_aa: CASSLGRLANTGELFF

clone_size: many
v_call: TRBV20-1
cdr3_length: 15
j_call: TRBJ2-5
d_call: .
cdr3_nt: TGCAGTGCTAGAGATCCGGCCAGGGGGGGTGAGACCCAGTACTTC
cdr3_aa: CSARDPARGGETQYF

clone_size: few
v_call: TRBV29-1
cdr3_length: 13
j_call: TRBJ1-5
d_call: TRBD1
cdr3_nt: TGCAGCGTGGAGGGACAGGGTGGACAGCCCCAGCATTTT
cdr3_aa: CSVEGQGGQPQHF

clone_size: many
v_call: TRBV20-1
cdr3_length: 12
j_call: TRBJ2-7
d_call: TRBD2
cdr3_nt: TGCAGTGCAAAGGGACTAGCCTACGAGCAGTACTTC
cdr3_aa: CSAKGLAYEQYF

clone_size: many
v_call: TRBV20-1
cdr3_length: 16
j_call: TRBJ2-7
d_call: .
cdr3_nt: TGCAGTGCTAGGCCCAGCGTTTGGGGGGACTCCTACGAGCAGTACTTC
cdr3_aa: CSARPSVWGDSYEQYF

clone_size: .
v_call: TRBV29-1
cdr3_length: 16
j_call: TRBJ2-3
d_call: TRBD2
cdr3_nt: TGCAGCGTTGAGGGGGGACTAGAGGCCCTCACAGATACGCAGTATTTT
cdr3_aa: CSVEGGLEALTDTQYF

clone_size: many
v_call: TRBV29-1
cdr3_length: 12
j_call: TRBJ2-5
d_call: .
cdr3_nt: TGCAGCGTTGTCGGGAGCCAGGAGACCCAGTACTTC
cdr3_aa: CSVVGSQETQYF

clone_size: many
v_call: TRBV18
cdr3_length: 15
j_call: TRBJ2-1
d_call: .
cdr3_nt: TGTGCCAGCTCAGGACAGAATCCCTACTACAATGAGCAGTTCTTC
cdr3_aa: CASSGQNPYYNEQFF

clone_size: many
v_call: TRBV15
cdr3_length: 12
j_call: TRBJ2-5
d_call: .
cdr3_nt: TGTGCCACCAGCAGCAGCGTGGGGACCCAGTACTTC
cdr3_aa: CATSSSVGTQYF

clone_size: many
v_call: TRBV12-3/TRBV12-4
cdr3_length: 15
j_call: TRBJ2-5
d_call: .
cdr3_nt: TGTGCCAGCAGTCCTTATCTCCTAGTCCAAGAGACCCAGTACTTC
cdr3_aa: CASSPYLLVQETQYF

clone_size: many
v_call: TRBV12-3/TRBV12-4
cdr3_length: 14
j_call: TRBJ2-3
d_call: .
cdr3_nt: TGTGCCAGCAGTTTAGGAGGCTGGAAAGATACGCAGTATTTT
cdr3_aa: CASSLGGWKDTQYF

clone_size: many
v_call: TRBV7-6
cdr3_length: 15
j_call: TRBJ2-7
d_call: .
cdr3_nt: TGTGCCAGCAGAAAGGATCCCGGGTCTACCTACGAGCAGTACTTC
cdr3_aa: CASRKDPGSTYEQYF

clone_size: .
v_call: TRBV20-1
cdr3_length: 14
j_call: TRBJ2-7
d_call: TRBD2
cdr3_nt: TGCAGTGCTCCGCTCGGGACCTCGGGGGGCGAGCAGTACTTC
cdr3_aa: CSAPLGTSGGEQYF

clone_size: many
v_call: TRBV20-1
cdr3_length: 13
j_call: TRBJ1-5
d_call: .
cdr3_nt: TGCAGTGCAAATACAGGGATTAAGCTCCCCCAGCATTTT
cdr3_aa: CSANTGIKLPQHF

clone_size: .
v_call: TRBV20-1
cdr3_length: 13
j_call: TRBJ2-7
d_call: .
cdr3_nt: TGCAGTGCTAGATTACAGGGGGGGTACGAGCAGTACTTC
cdr3_aa: CSARLQGGYEQYF

clone_size: many
v_call: TRBV7-2
cdr3_length: 20
j_call: TRBJ2-2
d_call: TRBD2
cdr3_nt: TGTGCCAGCAGCTTTCCCCGGACTAGCGGGAGAGTCGCGAACACCGGGGAGCTGTTTTTT
cdr3_aa: CASSFPRTSGRVANTGELFF

clone_size: few
v_call: TRBV20-1
cdr3_length: 13
j_call: TRBJ2-5
d_call: TRBD1
cdr3_nt: TGCAGTGCTTCGCCACAGGGGGCAGAGACCCAGTACTTC
cdr3_aa: CSASPQGAETQYF

clone_size: few
v_call: TRBV15
cdr3_length: 14
j_call: TRBJ2-3
d_call: TRBD2
cdr3_nt: TGTGCCACCAGCAGAGTAGCGGGGTTAAAGACGCAGTATTTT
cdr3_aa: CATSRVAGLKTQYF

clone_size: many
v_call: TRBV5-1
cdr3_length: 16
j_call: TRBJ2-5
d_call: .
cdr3_nt: TGCGCCAGCAGCCCCGGATGGGGTGGAGTGGGAGAGACCCAGTACTTC
cdr3_aa: CASSPGWGGVGETQYF

clone_size: .
v_call: TRBV7-2
cdr3_length: 15
j_call: TRBJ2-7
d_call: TRBD2
cdr3_nt: TGTGCCAGCAGCCTTCGACTAGCGGGAGACTACGAGCAGTACTTC
cdr3_aa: CASSLRLAGDYEQYF

clone_size: many
v_call: TRBV29-1
cdr3_length: 16
j_call: TRBJ2-3
d_call: TRBD2
cdr3_nt: TGCAGCGTTGTCCCTCTAGCGGGAGTTTGGTCAGATACGCAGTATTTT
cdr3_aa: CSVVPLAGVWSDTQYF

clone_size: .
v_call: TRBV29-1
cdr3_length: 15
j_call: TRBJ2-7
d_call: TRBD1
cdr3_nt: TGCAGCGTTGAGGTGGGGACAGGAGCCCTCTACGAGCAGTACTTC
cdr3_aa: CSVEVGTGALYEQYF

clone_size: few
v_call: TRBV7-9
cdr3_length: 16
j_call: TRBJ2-3
d_call: TRBD2
cdr3_nt: TGTGCCAGCAGCTACCTTAGCGGGGCCGCAGGAGATACGCAGTATTTT
cdr3_aa: CASSYLSGAAGDTQYF

clone_size: many
v_call: TRBV12-3/TRBV12-4
cdr3_length: 17
j_call: TRBJ2-4
d_call: TRBD2
cdr3_nt: TGTGCCAGCATGGTAGCGCAGGGACTAGCGGTAAAAAACATTCAGTACTTC
cdr3_aa: CASMVAQGLAVKNIQYF

clone_size: many
v_call: TRBV7-8
cdr3_length: 15
j_call: TRBJ2-1
d_call: TRBD2
cdr3_nt: TGTGCCAGCAGCTTCCGACTAGCGGGGAACAATGAGCAGTTCTTC
cdr3_aa: CASSFRLAGNNEQFF

clone_size: .
v_call: TRBV5-1
cdr3_length: 14
j_call: TRBJ2-2
d_call: TRBD1
cdr3_nt: TGCGCCAGCAGCTTGGGACAGGGGACCGGGGAGCTGTTTTTT
cdr3_aa: CASSLGQGTGELFF

clone_size: .
v_call: TRBV20-1
cdr3_length: 13
j_call: TRBJ1-6
d_call: TRBD1
cdr3_nt: TGCAGTGCTCGACGGGACAGCGCTTCACCCCTCCACTTT
cdr3_aa: CSARRDSASPLHF

clone_size: many
v_call: TRBV24-1
cdr3_length: 17
j_call: TRBJ2-1
d_call: TRBD1
cdr3_nt: TGTGCCACCAGTGAACGCTCGGACAGGGGGGTTTACAATGAGCAGTTCTTC
cdr3_aa: CATSERSDRGVYNEQFF

clone_size: .
v_call: TRBV7-6
cdr3_length: 15
j_call: TRBJ2-7
d_call: .
cdr3_nt: TGTGCCAGCAGCTTAGATGCTTCAAACACCTACGAGCAGTACTTC
cdr3_aa: CASSLDASNTYEQYF

clone_size: few
v_call: TRBV6-1
cdr3_length: 13
j_call: TRBJ2-7
d_call: TRBD2
cdr3_nt: TGTGCCAGCAGTGAGCGGGGGGGCTACGAGCAGTACTTC
cdr3_aa: CASSERGGYEQYF

clone_size: many
v_call: TRBV6-2/TRBV6-3
cdr3_length: 14
j_call: TRBJ2-1
d_call: TRBD1
cdr3_nt: TGTGCCAGCATCTCGACAGGGCCCTCCAATGAGCAGTTCTTC
cdr3_aa: CASISTGPSNEQFF

clone_size: many
v_call: TRBV12-3/TRBV12-4
cdr3_length: 14
j_call: TRBJ2-3
d_call: TRBD2
cdr3_nt: TGTGCCAGCAGTTTTTGGCTAGCGGTAGATACGCAGTATTTT
cdr3_aa: CASSFWLAVDTQYF

clone_size: once
v_call: TRBV20-1
cdr3_length: 14
j_call: TRBJ2-7
d_call: TRBD1
cdr3_nt: TGCAGTGCTAGATCTGGACAGGGAACGTACGAGCAGTACTTC
cdr3_aa: CSARSGQGTYEQYF

clone_size: few
v_call: TRBV29-1
cdr3_length: 13
j_call: TRBJ2-7
d_call: TRBD1
cdr3_nt: TGCAGCGGCGGGACAGGACCTTCCTACGAGCAGTACTTC
cdr3_aa: CSGGTGPSYEQYF

clone_size: many
v_call: TRBV6-5
cdr3_length: 14
j_call: TRBJ2-7
d_call: TRBD2
cdr3_nt: TGTGCCAGCAACCCAGCGGGAGGGCCCTACGAGCAGTACTTC
cdr3_aa: CASNPAGGPYEQYF

clone_size: many
v_call: TRBV6-5
cdr3_length: 16
j_call: TRBJ2-7
d_call: TRBD1
cdr3_nt: TGTGCCAGCAGACCTCCCGGGACAGGGAATCCCTACGAGCAGTACTTC
cdr3_aa: CASRPPGTGNPYEQYF

clone_size: .
v_call: TRBV4-1
cdr3_length: 17
j_call: TRBJ1-5
d_call: TRBD1
cdr3_nt: TGCGCCAGCAGCCGATCTAGGGACAGGGGGCTCAATCAGCCCCAGCATTTT
cdr3_aa: CASSRSRDRGLNQPQHF

clone_size: many
v_call: TRBV10-3
cdr3_length: 14
j_call: TRBJ2-3
d_call: .
cdr3_nt: TGTGCCATCAGACTGAATCCCTCAACAGATACGCAGTATTTT
cdr3_aa: CAIRLNPSTDTQYF

clone_size: few
v_call: TRBV25-1
cdr3_length: 16
j_call: TRBJ2-3
d_call: .
cdr3_nt: TGTGCCAGCAGTGATGTATCCCTTTCGAGGGCAGATACGCAGTATTTT
cdr3_aa: CASSDVSLSRADTQYF